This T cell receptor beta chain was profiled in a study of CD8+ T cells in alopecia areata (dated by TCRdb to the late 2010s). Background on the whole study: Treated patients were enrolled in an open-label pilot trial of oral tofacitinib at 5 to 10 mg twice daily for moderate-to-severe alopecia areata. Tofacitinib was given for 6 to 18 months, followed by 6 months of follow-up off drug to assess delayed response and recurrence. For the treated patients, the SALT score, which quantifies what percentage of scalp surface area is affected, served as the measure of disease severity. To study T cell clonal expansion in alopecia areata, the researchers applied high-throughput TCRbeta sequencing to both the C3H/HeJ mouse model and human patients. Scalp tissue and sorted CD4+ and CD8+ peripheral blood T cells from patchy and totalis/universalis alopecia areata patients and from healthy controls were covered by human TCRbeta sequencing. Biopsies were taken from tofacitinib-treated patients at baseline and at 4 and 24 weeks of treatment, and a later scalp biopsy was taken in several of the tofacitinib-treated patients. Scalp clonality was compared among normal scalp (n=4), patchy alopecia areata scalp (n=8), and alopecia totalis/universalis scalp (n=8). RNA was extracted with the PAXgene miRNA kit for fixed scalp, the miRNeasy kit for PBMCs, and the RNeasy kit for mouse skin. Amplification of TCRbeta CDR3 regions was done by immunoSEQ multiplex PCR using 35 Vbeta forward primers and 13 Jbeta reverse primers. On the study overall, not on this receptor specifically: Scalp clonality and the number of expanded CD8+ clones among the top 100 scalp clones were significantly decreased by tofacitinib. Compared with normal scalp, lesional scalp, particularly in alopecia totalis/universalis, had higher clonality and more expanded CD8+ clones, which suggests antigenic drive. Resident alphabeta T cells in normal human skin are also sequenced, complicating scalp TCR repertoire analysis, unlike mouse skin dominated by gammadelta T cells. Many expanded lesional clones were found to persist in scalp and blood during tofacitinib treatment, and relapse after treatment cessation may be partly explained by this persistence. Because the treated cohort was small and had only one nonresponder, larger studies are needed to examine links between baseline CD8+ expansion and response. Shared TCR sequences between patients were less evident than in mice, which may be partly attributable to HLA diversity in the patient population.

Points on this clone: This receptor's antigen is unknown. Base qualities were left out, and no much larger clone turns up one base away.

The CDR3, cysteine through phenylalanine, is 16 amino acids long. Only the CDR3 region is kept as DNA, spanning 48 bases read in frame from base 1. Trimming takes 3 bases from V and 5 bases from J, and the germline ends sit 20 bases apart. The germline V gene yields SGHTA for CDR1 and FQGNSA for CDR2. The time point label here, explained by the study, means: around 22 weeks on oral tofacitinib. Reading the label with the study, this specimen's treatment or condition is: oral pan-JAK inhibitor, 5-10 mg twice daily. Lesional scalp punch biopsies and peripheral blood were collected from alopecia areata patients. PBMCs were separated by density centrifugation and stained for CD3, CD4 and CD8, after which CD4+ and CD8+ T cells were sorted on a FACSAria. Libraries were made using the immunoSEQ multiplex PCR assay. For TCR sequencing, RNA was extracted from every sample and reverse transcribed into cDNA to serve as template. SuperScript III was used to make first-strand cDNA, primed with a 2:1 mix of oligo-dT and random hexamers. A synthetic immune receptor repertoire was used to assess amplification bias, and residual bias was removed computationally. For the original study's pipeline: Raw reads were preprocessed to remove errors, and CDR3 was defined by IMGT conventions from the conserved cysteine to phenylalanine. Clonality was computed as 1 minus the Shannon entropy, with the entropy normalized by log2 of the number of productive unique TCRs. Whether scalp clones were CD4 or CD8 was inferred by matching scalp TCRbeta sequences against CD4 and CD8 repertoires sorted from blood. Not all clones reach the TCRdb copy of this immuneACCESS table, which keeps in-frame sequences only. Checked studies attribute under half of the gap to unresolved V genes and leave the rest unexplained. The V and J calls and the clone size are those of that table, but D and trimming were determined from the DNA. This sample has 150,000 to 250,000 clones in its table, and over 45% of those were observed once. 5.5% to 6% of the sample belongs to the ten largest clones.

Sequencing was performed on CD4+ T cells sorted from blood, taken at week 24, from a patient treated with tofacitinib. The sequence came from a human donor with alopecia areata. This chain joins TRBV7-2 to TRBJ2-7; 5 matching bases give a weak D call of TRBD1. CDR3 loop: CASSLPGWYAGNEQYF. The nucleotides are TGTGCCAGCAGCTTGCCGGGTTGGTATGCAGGGAACGAGCAGTACTTC.